The T cell receptor beta chain described here comes from a study of cytomegalovirus exposure and HLA in healthy donors. PCR was performed using 60 Vbeta and 13 Jbeta primers. TCRdb's copy holds only in-frame clones and misses some; the assay was immunoSEQ multiplex PCR. The sample consists of 150,000 to 200,000 clones, about 80% of them appearing once. The donors comprised healthy bone marrow donors. The sequence was obtained from a man between 60 and 75 years old in good health and CMV-seronegative. The sample consisted of PBMCs.

CDR3 sequence: CASSPDSGYYEQYF. In DNA form, the CDR3 reads TGTGCCAGCAGTCCTGATAGCGGTTACTACGAGCAGTACTTC. This chain uses TRBV6-5 with TRBJ2-7; D is perhaps TRBD2 (6 bases). The germline V and J ends were trimmed by 5 bases and 3 bases, with 14 bases remaining between them. The CDR3 has 14 amino acids. Germline V gene sequence: CDR1 MNHEY, CDR2 SVGAGI.